The T cell receptor beta chain under discussion was sequenced for a study of blood T cell repertoires in COVID-19. Those who participated ranged in age from 18 to 89 years and resided in approximately 26 US areas. Cohort 3 donors counted as recovered after two negative PCRs, clearance, or resolved symptoms. Assay used: immunoSEQ multiplex PCR; TCRdb lists only in-frame clones, some missing. The sample consists of fewer than 500,000 clones, roughly 86% of them appearing once. Trimming took 5 bases from V and 8 from J, leaving 21 bases between them. Germline lookup yields CDR1 MNHEY and CDR2 SVGAGI. The CDR3 totals 15 residues.

This chain uses TRBV6-5 with TRBJ1-1; the D gene is possibly TRBD1 (5 bases). The clonotype comes from a man in his thirties or forties who had recovered from COVID-19. Source material: PBMCs or T cells enriched from blood (not recorded which). The DNA of the CDR3 is TGTGCCAGCAGTCAACCGGGGACTGGCCGCCCCGAAGCTTTCTTT. Its translation is CASSQPGTGRPEAFF.